This TCR beta chain was profiled in a study of shared clonotypes between healthy human individuals (dated by TCRdb to about 2020). Regarding the study in general: A few men and a couple of women, aged 18 to 49 years, made up the cohort. The study deeply sequenced blood TCR repertoires of five healthy adults to estimate repertoire size and the extent of clonotype sharing between individuals. Between about 0.8 and 9 billion PBMCs per donor were obtained by leukapheresis. To increase sequencing depth and limit assay-specific biases, TCR repertoire library preparation and sequencing were carried out by different laboratories using diverse techniques. Per donor, three plates each were used for CD4 naive and CD4 memory, two for CD8 naive, and one for CD8 memory. Paper-wide results and their limitations: Incomplete sequencing was indicated by rarefaction of sorted-subset datasets, despite the large sequencing depth. Larger estimated clonotype richness was generally found for naive subsets than for memory subsets. Only blood was sampled, and tissue TCR repertoires likely differ from those in blood. Across a handful of donors, 4.5% to 6.5% of naive CD4, around 3.3% of naive CD8, 2.3% of memory CD4, and approximately 0.4% of memory CD8 clonotypes were shared. Clonotypes shared by all four sorted-subset donors showed higher generation probabilities than non-shared clonotypes. The genetic and exposure-history diversity represented was limited by the small number of donors. Pairwise subsampling led to the expectation that sequencing depth would affect the degree of clonotype sharing among donors.

Using the deep immunoSEQ assay, multiplex PCR amplified TCR CDR3 regions from genomic DNA. Genomic DNA extracted from each cell subset was distributed evenly over all wells of several immunoSEQ 96-well plates, and each plate served as one replicate. For sorted subsets, each replicate PCR was loaded with about 200 ng genomic DNA, equivalent to about 30,000 T cell genomes. Purified libraries were quantified with a Qubit 3.0 fluorometer, sized on a Bioanalyzer 2100, and re-quantified with the KAPA Library Quantification kit. A separate single-read 150-cycle Illumina NextSeq 550 flow cell was used to sequence each immunoSEQ 96-well plate. The study's processing was this. Because the immunoSEQ output included only junctional sequences and no quality scores, the filtering could not be the same as the filtering used for full-length reads. Sequences were annotated with PyIR, a Python wrapper for IgBLAST v1.9, and V/J genes and CDR3 were assigned using IMGT germline references. Reads were removed for weak V/J assignments (E-value above 1e-6), missing CDR3, stop codons, out-of-frame junctions, or ambiguous translated residues. V3J clonotypes were defined as sequences sharing an identical inferred V gene, J gene, and CDR3 amino acid sequence. To compute the percentage overlap between repertoires, the number of shared unique clonotypes was divided by the size of the smaller repertoire. Richness of each repertoire was evaluated using RTK rarefaction, the Chao1 estimator, and Recon v2.1 estimates of unobserved clonotypes. Generation probabilities were computed with OLGA for all TCRbeta clonotypes obtained by the gDNA method from several donors. TCRdb retrieved this table from immuneACCESS and kept in-frame rearrangements only. Not all clones are present; in checked studies, unresolved V genes account for under half, and no reason is known for the remainder. The V and J calls and clone size were taken over from that table, and D and trimming were inferred from the DNA. For this sample the table gives about 1.1 million clones, of which approximately 77% were detected only once. The ten largest clonotypes hold 0.85% to 1% of the sample.

The donors were healthy, HIV-negative adults who had no recently reported acute infections or vaccinations. Every donor was a Caucasian adult residing in Nashville, Tennessee, USA. CD4+ T cells were enriched by magnetic negative selection, after which naive cells were positively selected on CD45RA and the negative fraction was taken as the memory subset. Blood was collected by leukapheresis, and PBMCs were isolated by Ficoll-Histopaque density gradient centrifugation and then cryopreserved in liquid nitrogen vapor phase. Purity and quantity of every magnetically sorted T cell population were checked by analytical flow cytometry. Genomic DNA was isolated from every sorted fraction and measured by UV absorbance on a Nanodrop 2000c. The CDR3 holds 15 amino acids from the cysteine to the phenylalanine. Only the CDR3 part of the read is kept: 45 bases, read in frame from the first base. Via the germline V gene, CDR1 is SGHTA and CDR2 FQGNSA. Cut back by 0 bases and 2 bases, the V and J ends lie 10 bases apart.

As to this clone: Its antigen is still unknown. Qualities for individual bases were not recorded, and no much larger clone is one base off.

The receptor comes from a man in his late teens or twenties in good health. Some clones in this sample may be carry-over from other donors' samples. The chain was built from TRBV7-2 and TRBJ2-5, with TRBD1 as a weak D call on 5 bases. Sample: memory CD4+ T cells from PBMCs. The label giving this sample's cell subset or site can be read as: CD45RA-negative fraction. The DNA reads TGTGCCAGCAGCTTAGCGCCGGCAGGGCAAGAGACCCAGTACTTC. It translates to CASSLAPAGQETQYF.